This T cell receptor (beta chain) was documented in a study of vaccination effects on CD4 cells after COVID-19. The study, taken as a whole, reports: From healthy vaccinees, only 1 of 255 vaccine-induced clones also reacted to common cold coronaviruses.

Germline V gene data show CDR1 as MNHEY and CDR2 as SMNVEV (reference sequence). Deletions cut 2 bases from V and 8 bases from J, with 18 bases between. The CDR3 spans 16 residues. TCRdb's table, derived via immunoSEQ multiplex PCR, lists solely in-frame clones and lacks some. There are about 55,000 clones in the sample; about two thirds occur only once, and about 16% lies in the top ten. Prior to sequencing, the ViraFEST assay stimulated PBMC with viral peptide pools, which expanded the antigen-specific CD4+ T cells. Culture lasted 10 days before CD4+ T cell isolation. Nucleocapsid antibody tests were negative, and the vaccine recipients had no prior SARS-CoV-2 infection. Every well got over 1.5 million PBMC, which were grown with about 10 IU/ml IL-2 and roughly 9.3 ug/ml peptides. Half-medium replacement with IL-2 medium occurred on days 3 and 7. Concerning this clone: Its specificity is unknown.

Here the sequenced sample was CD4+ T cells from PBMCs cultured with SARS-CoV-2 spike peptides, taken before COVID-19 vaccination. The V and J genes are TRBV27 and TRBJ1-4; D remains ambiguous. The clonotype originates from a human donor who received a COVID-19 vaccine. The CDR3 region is CASSLVYAHGMEKLFF. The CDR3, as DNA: TGTGCCAGCAGTTTAGTTTACGCCCACGGAATGGAAAAACTGTTTTTT.